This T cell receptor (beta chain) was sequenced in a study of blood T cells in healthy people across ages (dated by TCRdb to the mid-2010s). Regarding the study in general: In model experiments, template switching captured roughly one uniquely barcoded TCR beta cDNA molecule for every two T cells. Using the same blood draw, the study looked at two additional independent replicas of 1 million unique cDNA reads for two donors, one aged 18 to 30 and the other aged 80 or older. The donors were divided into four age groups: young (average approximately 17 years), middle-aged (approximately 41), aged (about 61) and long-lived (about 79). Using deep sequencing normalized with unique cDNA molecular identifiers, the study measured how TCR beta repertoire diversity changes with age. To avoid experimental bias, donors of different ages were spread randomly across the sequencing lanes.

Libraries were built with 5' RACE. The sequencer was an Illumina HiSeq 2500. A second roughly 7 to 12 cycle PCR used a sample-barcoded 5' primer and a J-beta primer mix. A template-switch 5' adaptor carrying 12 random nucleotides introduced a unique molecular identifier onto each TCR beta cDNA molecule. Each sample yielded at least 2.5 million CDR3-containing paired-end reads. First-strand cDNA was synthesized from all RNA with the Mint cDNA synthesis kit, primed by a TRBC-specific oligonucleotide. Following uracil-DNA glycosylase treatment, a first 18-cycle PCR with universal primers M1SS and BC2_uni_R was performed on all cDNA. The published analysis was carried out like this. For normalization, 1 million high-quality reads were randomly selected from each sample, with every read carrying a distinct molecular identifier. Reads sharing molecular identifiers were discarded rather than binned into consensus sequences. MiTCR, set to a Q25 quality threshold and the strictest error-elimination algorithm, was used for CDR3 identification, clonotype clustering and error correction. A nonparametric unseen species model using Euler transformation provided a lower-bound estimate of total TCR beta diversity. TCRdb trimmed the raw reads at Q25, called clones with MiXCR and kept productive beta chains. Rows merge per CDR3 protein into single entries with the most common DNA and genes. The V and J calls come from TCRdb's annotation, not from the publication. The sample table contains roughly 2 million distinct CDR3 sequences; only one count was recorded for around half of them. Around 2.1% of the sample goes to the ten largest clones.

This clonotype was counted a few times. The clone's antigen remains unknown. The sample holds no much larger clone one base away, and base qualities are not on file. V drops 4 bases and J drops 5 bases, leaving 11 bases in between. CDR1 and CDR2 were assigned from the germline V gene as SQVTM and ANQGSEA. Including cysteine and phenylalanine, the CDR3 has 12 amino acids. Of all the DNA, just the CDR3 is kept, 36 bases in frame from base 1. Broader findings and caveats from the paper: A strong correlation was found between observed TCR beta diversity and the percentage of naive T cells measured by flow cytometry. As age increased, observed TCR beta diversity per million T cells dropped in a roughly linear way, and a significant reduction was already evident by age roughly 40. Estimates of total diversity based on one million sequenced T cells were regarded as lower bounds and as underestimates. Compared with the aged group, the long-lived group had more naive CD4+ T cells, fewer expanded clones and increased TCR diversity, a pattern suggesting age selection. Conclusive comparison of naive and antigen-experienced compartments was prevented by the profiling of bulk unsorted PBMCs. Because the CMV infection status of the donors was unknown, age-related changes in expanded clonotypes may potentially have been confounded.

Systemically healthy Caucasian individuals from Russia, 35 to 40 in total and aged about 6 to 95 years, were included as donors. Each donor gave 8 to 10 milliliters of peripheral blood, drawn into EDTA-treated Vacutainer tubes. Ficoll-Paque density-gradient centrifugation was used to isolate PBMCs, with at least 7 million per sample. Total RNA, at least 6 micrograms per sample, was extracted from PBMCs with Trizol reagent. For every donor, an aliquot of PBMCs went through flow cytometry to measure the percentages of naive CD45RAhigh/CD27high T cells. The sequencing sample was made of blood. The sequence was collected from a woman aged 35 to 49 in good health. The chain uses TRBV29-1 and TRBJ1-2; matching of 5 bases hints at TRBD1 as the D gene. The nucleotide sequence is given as TGCAGCGTTGGGGCAGGGTATTATGGCTACACCTTC. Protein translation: CSVGAGYYGYTF.